The present entry profiles one T cell receptor beta chain with its context. Antigen unknown. Deletions cut 4 bases from V and 7 bases from J, with 14 bases between. CDR3 length: 13 amino acids. CDR1 GTSNPN and CDR2 SVGIG come from the germline V gene (reference sequence). 60 Vbeta and 13 Jbeta primers were used in PCR. The table came from immunoSEQ multiplex PCR; TCRdb's copy has only in-frame clones and leaves some out. The data show 140,000 to 150,000 clones, 75% to 80% seen once. The data originate from a study of cytomegalovirus exposure and HLA in healthy donors. Broader study findings: Specificity of a few CMV-associated chains for CMV antigens was verified in vitro. It was taken for granted in presence/absence analyses that sequencing depth across donors was roughly uniform. With later analysis, a missense DCLRE1C variant became linked to TCR beta V- and J-gene trimming.

The source is a woman aged 18 to 35 in good health and CMV-seropositive. The gene calls are TRBV30 and TRBJ2-1, with a tentative D call TRBD2 (6 bases). Specimen: PBMCs. The CDR3 loop reads CAWIRSSVNEQFF. The CDR3 DNA reads as TGTGCCTGGATAAGATCTAGCGTAAATGAGCAGTTCTTC.